The entry below describes one T cell receptor beta chain. Its target is not known. The sample is drawn from a study of T cells expressing NK-cell markers. Study background: Serological testing identified most of the eight sequenced donors as HCMV-seropositive and one as seronegative.

From its re-call of the 5' RACE reads, TCRdb lists each CDR3 protein once, without DNA. This sample's table has about 170,000 distinct CDR3 sequences. Study observations and caveats: Six donors had dominant NKG2C+ clonotypes that comprised about 1.0-8% of their CD8+ T cells.

Germline assignment: CDR1 SGHVS and CDR2 FQNEAQ. The CDR3 spans 13 residues. The receptor was isolated from a man aged 18 to 69 in good health. The sample consisted of blood T cells: a sorted CD56 or NKG2C T cell subset, CD4+ or CD8+ T cells, or bulk PBMC T cells (not recorded which). The chain combines TRBV7-8 with TRBJ2-5; TCRdb returns TRBD1, unconfirmable since there is no DNA. Here the CDR3 reads CASSGGGWETQYF.